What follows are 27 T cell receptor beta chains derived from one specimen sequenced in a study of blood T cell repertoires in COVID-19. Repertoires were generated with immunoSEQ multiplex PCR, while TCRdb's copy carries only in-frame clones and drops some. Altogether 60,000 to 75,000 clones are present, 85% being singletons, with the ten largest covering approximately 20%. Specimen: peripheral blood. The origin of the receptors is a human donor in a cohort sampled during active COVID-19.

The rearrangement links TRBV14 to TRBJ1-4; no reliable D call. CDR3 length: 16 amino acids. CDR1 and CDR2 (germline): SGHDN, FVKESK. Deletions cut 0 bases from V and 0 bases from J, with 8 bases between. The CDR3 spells CASSQDFLSTNEKLFF. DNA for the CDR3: TGTGCCAGCAGCCAAGACTTCCTATCAACTAATGAAAAACTGTTTTTT.

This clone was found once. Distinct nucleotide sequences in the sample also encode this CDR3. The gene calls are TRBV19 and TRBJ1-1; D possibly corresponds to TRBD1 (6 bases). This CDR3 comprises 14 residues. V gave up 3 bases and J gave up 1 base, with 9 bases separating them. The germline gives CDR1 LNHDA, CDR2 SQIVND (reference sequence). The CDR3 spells CASSIGRGNTEAFF. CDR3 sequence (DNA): TGTGCCAGTAGTATCGGCAGGGGGAACACTGAAGCTTTCTTT.

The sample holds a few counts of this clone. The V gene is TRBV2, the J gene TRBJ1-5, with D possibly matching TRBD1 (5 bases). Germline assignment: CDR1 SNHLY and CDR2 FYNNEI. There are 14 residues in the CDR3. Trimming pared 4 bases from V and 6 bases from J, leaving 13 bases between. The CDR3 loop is CASSGAGNGQPQHF. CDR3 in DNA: TGTGCCAGCAGTGGGGCAGGGAATGGTCAGCCCCAGCATTTT. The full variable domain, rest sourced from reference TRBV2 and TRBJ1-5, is EPEVTQTPSHQVTQMGQEVILRCVPISNHLYFYWYRQILGQKVEFLVSFYNNEISEKSEIFDDQFSVERPDGSNFTLKIRSTKLEDSAMYFCASSGAGNGQPQHFGDGTRLSIL.

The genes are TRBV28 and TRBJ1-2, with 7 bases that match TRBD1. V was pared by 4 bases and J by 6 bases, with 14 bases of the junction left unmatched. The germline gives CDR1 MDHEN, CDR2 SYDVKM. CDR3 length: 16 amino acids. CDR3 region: CASSSWSRQGGNGYTF. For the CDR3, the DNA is TGTGCCAGCAGTTCATGGAGCCGACAGGGAGGAAATGGCTACACCTTC.

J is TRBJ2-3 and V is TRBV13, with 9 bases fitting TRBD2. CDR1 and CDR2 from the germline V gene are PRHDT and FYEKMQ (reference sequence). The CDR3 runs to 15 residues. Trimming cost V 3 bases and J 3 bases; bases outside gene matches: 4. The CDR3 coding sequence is TGTGCCAGCAGCTTCGGGACTAGCCCAACAGATACGCAGTATTTT. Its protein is CASSFGTSPTDTQYF.

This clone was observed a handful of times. The CDR3 spells CASSAGQGFLPLHF. In DNA form, the CDR3 reads TGTGCCAGCAGCGCGGGACAGGGGTTCTTACCCCTCCACTTT. The gene calls are TRBV7-9 and TRBJ1-6, with 10 bases fitting TRBD1. Trimming at V came to 5 bases and at J to 12 bases, leaving 7 bases not matched to a gene. Germline V lookup: CDR1 SEHNR, CDR2 FQNEAQ (reference sequence). The CDR3 extends over 14 amino acids.

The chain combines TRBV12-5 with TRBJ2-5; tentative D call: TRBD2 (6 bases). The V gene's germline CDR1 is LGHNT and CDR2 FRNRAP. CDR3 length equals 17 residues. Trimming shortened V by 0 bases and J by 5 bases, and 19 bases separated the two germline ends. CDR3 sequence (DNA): TGTGCTAGTGGTTTGGTACGCGGGGCCGGGCTGGGCGAGACCCAGTACTTC. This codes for CASGLVRGAGLGETQYF.

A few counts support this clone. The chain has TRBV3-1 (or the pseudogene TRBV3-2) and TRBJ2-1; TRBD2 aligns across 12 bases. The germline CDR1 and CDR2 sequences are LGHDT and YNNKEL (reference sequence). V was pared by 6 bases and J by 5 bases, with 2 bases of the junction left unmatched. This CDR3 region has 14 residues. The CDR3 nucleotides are TGTGCCAGCAGAGGACTAGCGGGGAACAATGAGCAGTTCTTC. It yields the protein CASRGLAGNNEQFF.

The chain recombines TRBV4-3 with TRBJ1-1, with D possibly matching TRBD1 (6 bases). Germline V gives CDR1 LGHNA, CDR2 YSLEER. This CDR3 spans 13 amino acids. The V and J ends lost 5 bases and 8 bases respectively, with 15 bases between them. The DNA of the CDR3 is TGCGCCAGCAGCTCGACGGTAGGGACAGAAGCTTTCTTT. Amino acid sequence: CASSSTVGTEAFF.

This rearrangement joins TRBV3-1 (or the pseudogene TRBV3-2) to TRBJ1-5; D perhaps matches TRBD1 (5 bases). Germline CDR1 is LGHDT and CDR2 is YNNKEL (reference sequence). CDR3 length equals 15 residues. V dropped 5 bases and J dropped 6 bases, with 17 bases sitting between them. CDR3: CASSKRGDQGQPQHF. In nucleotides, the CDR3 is TGTGCCAGCAGCAAACGGGGGGACCAGGGTCAGCCCCAGCATTTT.

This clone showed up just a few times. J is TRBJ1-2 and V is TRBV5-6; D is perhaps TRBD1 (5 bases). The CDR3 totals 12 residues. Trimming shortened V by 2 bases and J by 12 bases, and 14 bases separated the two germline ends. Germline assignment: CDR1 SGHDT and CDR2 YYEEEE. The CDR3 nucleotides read TGTGCCAGCAGCTTCCCAGGGAAGGGAAACACCTTC. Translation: CASSFPGKGNTF.

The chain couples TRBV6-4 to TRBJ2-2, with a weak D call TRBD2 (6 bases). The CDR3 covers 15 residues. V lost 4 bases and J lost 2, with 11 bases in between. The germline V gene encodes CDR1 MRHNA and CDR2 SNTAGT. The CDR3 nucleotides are TGTGCCAGCAGTGCCATCGGGGGTAACACCGGGGAGCTGTTTTTT. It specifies CASSAIGGNTGELFF.

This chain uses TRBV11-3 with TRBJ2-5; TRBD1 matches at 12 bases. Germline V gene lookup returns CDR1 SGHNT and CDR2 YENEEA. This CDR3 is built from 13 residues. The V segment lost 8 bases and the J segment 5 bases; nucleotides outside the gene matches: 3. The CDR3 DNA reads TGTGCCAGCCGGGACAGGGGGCTGGAGACCCAGTACTTC. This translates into CASRDRGLETQYF.

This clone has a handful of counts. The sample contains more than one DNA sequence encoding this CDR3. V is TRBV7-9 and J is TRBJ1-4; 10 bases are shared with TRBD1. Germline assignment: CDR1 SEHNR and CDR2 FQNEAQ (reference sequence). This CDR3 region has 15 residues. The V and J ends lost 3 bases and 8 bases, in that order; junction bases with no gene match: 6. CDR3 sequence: CASSFGQGEDEKLFF. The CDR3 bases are TGTGCCAGCAGCTTTGGACAGGGGGAAGACGAAAAACTGTTTTTT.

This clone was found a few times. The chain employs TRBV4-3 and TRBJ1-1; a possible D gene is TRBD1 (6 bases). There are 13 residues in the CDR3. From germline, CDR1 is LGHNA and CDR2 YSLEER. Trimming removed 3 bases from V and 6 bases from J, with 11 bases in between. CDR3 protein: CASSHLGQSEAFF. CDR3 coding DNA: TGCGCCAGCAGCCACCTCGGACAGTCTGAAGCTTTCTTT.

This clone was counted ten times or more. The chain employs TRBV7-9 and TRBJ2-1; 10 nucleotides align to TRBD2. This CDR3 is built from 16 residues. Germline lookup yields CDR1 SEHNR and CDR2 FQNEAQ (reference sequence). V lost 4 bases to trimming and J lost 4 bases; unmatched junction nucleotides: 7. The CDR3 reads CASSSTLAGGYNEQFF. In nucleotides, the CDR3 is TGTGCCAGCAGCTCCACGTTAGCGGGGGGATACAATGAGCAGTTCTTC. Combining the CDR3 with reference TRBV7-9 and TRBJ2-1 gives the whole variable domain DTGVSQNPRHKITKRGQNVTFRCDPISEHNRLYWYRQTLGQGPEFLTYFQNEAQLEKSRLLSDRFSAERPKGSFSTLEIQRTEQGDSAMYLCASSSTLAGGYNEQFFGPGTRLTVL.

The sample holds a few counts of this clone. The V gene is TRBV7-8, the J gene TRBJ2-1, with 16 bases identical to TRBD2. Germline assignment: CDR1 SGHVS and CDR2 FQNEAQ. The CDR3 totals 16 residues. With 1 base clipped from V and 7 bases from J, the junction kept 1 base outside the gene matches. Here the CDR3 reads CASSLVGLAGGNEQFF. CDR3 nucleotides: TGTGCCAGCAGCTTAGTGGGACTAGCGGGGGGGAATGAGCAGTTCTTC.

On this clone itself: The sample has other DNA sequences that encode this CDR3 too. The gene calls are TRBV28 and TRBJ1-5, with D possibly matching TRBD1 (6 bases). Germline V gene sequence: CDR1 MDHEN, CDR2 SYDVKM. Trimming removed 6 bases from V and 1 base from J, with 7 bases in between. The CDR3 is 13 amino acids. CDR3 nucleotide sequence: TGTGCCAGCAGGGGGGCGAGCAATCAGCCCCAGCATTTT. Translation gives CASRGASNQPQHF.

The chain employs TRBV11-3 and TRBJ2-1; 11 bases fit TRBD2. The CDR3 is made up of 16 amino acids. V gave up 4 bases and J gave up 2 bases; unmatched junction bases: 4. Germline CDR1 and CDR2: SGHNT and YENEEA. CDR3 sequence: CASSWGSGGAYNEQFF. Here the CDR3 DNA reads TGTGCCAGCAGCTGGGGTAGCGGGGGGGCCTACAATGAGCAGTTCTTC.

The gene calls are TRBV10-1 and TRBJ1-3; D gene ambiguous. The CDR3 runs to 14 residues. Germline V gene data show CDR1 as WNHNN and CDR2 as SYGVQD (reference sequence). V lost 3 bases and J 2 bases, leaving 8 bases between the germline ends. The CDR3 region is CASSDPGTGNTIYF. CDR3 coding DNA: TGCGCCAGCAGTGACCCGGGAACTGGAAACACCATATATTTT.

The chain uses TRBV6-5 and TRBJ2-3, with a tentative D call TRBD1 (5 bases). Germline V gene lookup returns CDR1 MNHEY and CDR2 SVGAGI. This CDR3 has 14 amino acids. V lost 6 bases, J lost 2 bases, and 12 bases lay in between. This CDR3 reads CASRLGRFTDTQYF. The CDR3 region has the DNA TGTGCCAGCAGACTGGGGCGATTCACAGATACGCAGTATTTT.

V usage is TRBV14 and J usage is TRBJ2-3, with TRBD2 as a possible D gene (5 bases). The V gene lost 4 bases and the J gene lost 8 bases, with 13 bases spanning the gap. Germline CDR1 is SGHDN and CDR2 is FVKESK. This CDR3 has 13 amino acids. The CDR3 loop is CASSRSRAGTQYF. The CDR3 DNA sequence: TGTGCCAGCAGCCGAAGTCGGGCGGGTACGCAGTATTTT.

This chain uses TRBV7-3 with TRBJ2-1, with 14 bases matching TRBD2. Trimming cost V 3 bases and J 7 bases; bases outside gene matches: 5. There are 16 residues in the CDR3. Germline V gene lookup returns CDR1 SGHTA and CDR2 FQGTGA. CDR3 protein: CASSLGLAGAYNEQFF. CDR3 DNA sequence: TGTGCCAGCAGCTTGGGACTAGCGGGGGCATATAATGAGCAGTTCTTC.

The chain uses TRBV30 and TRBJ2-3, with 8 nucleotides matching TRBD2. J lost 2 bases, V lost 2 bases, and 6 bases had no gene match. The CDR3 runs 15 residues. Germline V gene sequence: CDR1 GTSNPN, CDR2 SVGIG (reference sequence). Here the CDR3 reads CAWSLTSGFTDTQYF. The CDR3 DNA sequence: TGTGCCTGGAGTTTAACTAGCGGATTCACAGATACGCAGTATTTT. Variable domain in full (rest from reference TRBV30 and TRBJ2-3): SQTIHQWPATLVQPVGSPLSLECTVEGTSNPNLYWYRQAAGRGLQLLFYSVGIGQISSEVPQNLSASRPQDRQFILSSKKLLLSDSGFYLCAWSLTSGFTDTQYFGPGTRLTVL.

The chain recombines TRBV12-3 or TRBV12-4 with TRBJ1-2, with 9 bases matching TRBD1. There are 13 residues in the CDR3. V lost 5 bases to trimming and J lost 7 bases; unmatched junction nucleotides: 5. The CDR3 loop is CASSVGQGSGYTF. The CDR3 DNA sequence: TGTGCCAGCAGTGTCGGACAGGGGTCTGGCTACACCTTC.

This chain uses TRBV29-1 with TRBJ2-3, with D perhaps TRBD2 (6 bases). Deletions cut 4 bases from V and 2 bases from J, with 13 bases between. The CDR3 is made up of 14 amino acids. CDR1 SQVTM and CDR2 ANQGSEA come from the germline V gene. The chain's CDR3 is CSVGGLPVTDTQYF. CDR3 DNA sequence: TGCAGCGTTGGGGGACTTCCCGTCACAGATACGCAGTATTTT.

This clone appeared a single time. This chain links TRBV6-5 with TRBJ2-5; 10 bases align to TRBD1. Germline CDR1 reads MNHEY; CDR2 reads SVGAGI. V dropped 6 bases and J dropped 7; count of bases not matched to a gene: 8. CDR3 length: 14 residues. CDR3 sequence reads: CASRTTGGERTQYF. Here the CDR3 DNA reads TGTGCCAGCAGGACGACAGGGGGCGAGCGGACCCAGTACTTC.